The subject of this entry is one TCR beta chain. Sequenced by immunoSEQ multiplex PCR; TCRdb stores in-frame clones only, minus some. Of 45,000 to 60,000 clones listed, around 85% are singletons. The data stem from a study of PD-1 blockade in classical Hodgkin lymphoma. With no exception, relapse followed autologous stem cell transplantation in all patients, and brentuximab vedotin exposure varied. The V end lost 2 bases, the J end lost 3 bases, and 14 bases lay between the germline ends. The germline V gene encodes CDR1 SGHNT and CDR2 YENEEA. The length of the CDR3 is 16 residues. The gene calls are TRBV11-3 and TRBJ2-1; no definite D call. The source was peripheral blood mononuclear cells (PBMCs), collected at baseline. The receptor comes from a human donor with classical Hodgkin lymphoma. The CDR3 here is CASSLIFGPNYNEQFF. CDR3 DNA: TGTGCCAGCAGCTTAATCTTTGGGCCCAACTACAATGAGCAGTTCTTC.